The sequence of this T cell receptor beta chain was determined in a study of cytomegalovirus exposure and HLA in healthy donors. In germline, CDR1 is LNHDA, CDR2 SQIVND (reference sequence). This CDR3 comprises 14 residues. Findings of the study overall: Some highly shared sequence variants likely arose as a pipeline artifact. In vitro testing confirmed three CMV-associated chains as specific for CMV antigens. Looking again later, the authors saw that most CMV-associated TCR beta chains seemed HLA-restricted.

PCR primers comprised 60 Vbeta and 13 Jbeta primers. Method: immunoSEQ multiplex PCR; TCRdb's copy keeps in-frame clones and lacks some. The sample holds tens of thousands of clones, 78% seen once. Remarks on this clone: Its specificity is not known. A junction boundary mismatches the germline segment, possibly from a read error.

The gene calls are TRBV19 and TRBJ2-2, with D possibly being TRBD1 (6 bases). The sequence was collected from a woman between 40 and 50 years old in good health and CMV-seronegative. The material sequenced was PBMCs. The CDR3 sequence is CASSMWGQDGEPFF. CDR3 in DNA: TGTGCCAGTAGTATGTGGGGGCAGGACGGGGAGCCGTTTTTT.